Listed below are T cell receptor beta chains from one sample, sequenced in a study of cytomegalovirus exposure and HLA in healthy donors. Measured with immunoSEQ multiplex PCR; TCRdb has only the in-frame clones, and not every one. The sample holds 85,000 to 90,000 clones, 65% to 80% seen once. Sequencing was performed on PBMCs. These receptors originate from a man aged 25-45 years in good health and CMV-seropositive. Both conserved end residues are part of each CDR3. A D gene is named only where the DNA matches it firmly. A clone size is listed for some rows: how often the clone was seen (once, few, many), or a class if it is expanded.

size,D,V,J,CDR3,DNA
-,-,TRBV6-1,TRBJ1-5,CASSEHSSSNQPQHF,TGTGCCAGCAGTGAGCACAGCTCAAGCAATCAGCCCCAGCATTTT
-,-,TRBV19,TRBJ1-3,CASMLGAGNTIYF,TGTGCCAGTATGCTAGGGGCTGGAAACACCATATATTTT
few,TRBD1,TRBV6-1,TRBJ1-6,CASTDRPSYNSPLHF,TGTGCCAGCACGGACAGGCCCTCCTATAATTCACCCCTCCACTTT
-,-,TRBV7-9,TRBJ2-1,CASVSRDLLQGEQFF,TGTGCCAGCGTTTCCCGAGACCTCTTACAGGGTGAGCAGTTCTTC
-,-,TRBV7-2,TRBJ2-3,CASSSNDPGTQYF,TGTGCCAGCAGCTCAAACGATCCGGGTACGCAGTATTTT
-,-,TRBV7-3,TRBJ2-5,CASSLGSGPIRQAETQYF,TGTGCCAGCAGCTTAGGGTCAGGGCCGATCCGTCAGGCAGAGACCCAGTACTTC
-,TRBD1,TRBV2,TRBJ1-3,CASSDDRVKNTIYF,TGTGCCAGCAGCGATGACAGGGTTAAAAACACCATATATTTT
-,TRBD1,TRBV28,TRBJ1-2,CASSDRTGGVRAGYTF,TGTGCCAGCAGCGATAGGACAGGGGGCGTGAGGGCCGGCTACACCTTC
-,-,TRBV19,TRBJ2-7,CASSLGPTINYEQYF,TGTGCCAGTAGTCTGGGGCCAACTATCAACTACGAGCAGTACTTC
-,-,TRBV7-2,TRBJ2-3,CASSLDGDTQYF,TGTGCCAGCAGCTTAGACGGAGATACGCAGTATTTT
few,TRBD1,TRBV6-5,TRBJ1-4,CASSQQGVLNEKLFF,TGTGCCAGCAGTCAACAGGGGGTGCTTAATGAAAAACTGTTTTTT
-,-,TRBV5-1,TRBJ2-7,CASSAGTASYEQYF,TGCGCCAGCAGCGCGGGGACAGCTTCCTACGAGCAGTACTTC
-,TRBD1,TRBV13,TRBJ2-5,CASSLRQRTGHGETQYF,TGTGCCAGCAGCTTACGCCAGCGGACAGGACATGGGGAGACCCAGTACTTC
-,-,TRBV2,TRBJ1-1,CASSPDMNTEAFF,TGTGCCAGCAGCCCAGACATGAACACTGAAGCTTTCTTT
-,-,TRBV19,TRBJ1-1,CASSVIQGSLVQNTEAFF,TGTGCCAGTAGTGTCATTCAGGGGTCTCTCGTTCAGAACACTGAAGCTTTCTTT
-,-,TRBV14,TRBJ1-1,CASSRSYLSEAFF,TGTGCCAGCAGCCGAAGCTACCTATCTGAAGCTTTCTTT
-,TRBD1,TRBV13,TRBJ1-2,CASSPSWDRVNYGYTF,TGTGCCAGCAGCCCTTCATGGGACAGGGTTAACTATGGCTACACCTTC
-,TRBD1,TRBV2,TRBJ2-7,CASSDGTGKDYEQYF,TGTGCCAGCAGTGACGGGACAGGGAAGGACTACGAGCAGTACTTC
-,TRBD1,TRBV7-8,TRBJ2-1,CASSLDRGRYNEQFF,TGTGCCAGCAGCTTAGACAGGGGGAGATACAATGAGCAGTTCTTC
-,TRBD2,TRBV30,TRBJ2-1,CAWSVHRTSGGVDEQFF,TGTGCCTGGAGTGTACACCGGACTAGCGGGGGAGTCGATGAGCAGTTCTTC
-,TRBD1,TRBV6-1,TRBJ2-1,CASREGQLTYNEQFF,TGTGCCAGCAGAGAGGGACAGCTAACCTACAATGAGCAGTTCTTC
-,TRBD1,TRBV4-3,TRBJ2-7,CASSQVLGDSAYEQYF,TGCGCCAGCAGCCAAGTTCTGGGGGACAGTGCCTACGAGCAGTACTTC
-,TRBD1,TRBV5-4,TRBJ2-1,CASSLEGAQYNEQFF,TGTGCCAGCAGCTTGGAGGGGGCCCAATACAATGAGCAGTTCTTC